The present T cell receptor (beta chain) was sequenced within a study of cytomegalovirus exposure and HLA in healthy donors. The PCR had 60 Vbeta and 13 Jbeta primers. Profiling relied on immunoSEQ multiplex PCR, and the TCRdb table lists in-frame clones only, not all of them. The sample lists 120,000 or so clones, 83% occurring once. Germline V gene lookup returns CDR1 SGHAT and CDR2 FQDESV (reference sequence). V lost 5 bases, J lost 5 bases, and 8 bases stayed unmatched. The CDR3 is 15 residues long. Notes on the study in general: In a later analysis, a missense DCLRE1C variant was linked to TCR beta V- and J-gene trimming. As was reported, the HLA-A and HLA-B alleles of most subjects were accurately predicted from TCR beta sequences.

To note about this clone: What it binds is not known.

The J gene is TRBJ2-7, the V gene TRBV11-1; 11 nucleotides align to TRBD1. The clonotype originates from a woman aged 40-49 years in good health and CMV-seropositive. Sequenced input: PBMCs. The CDR3 nucleotides read TGTGCCAGCAGCCGGAACGGACAGGGGGCCCACGAGCAGTACTTC. It is translated as CASSRNGQGAHEQYF.